Listed below are T cell receptor beta chains from one sample, sequenced in a study of metastatic and nonmetastatic thyroid tumors. TCRdb redid the clone calls on the PCR reads using MiXCR. The sample yields under 45,000 clones, 35% seen once. The sequenced sample was tumor tissue. All receptors derive from a female donor with papillary thyroid cancer or a benign thyroid nodule (not recorded which). Some clones in this sample may be carry-over from other donors' samples. CDR3s leave out the opening cysteine and the closing phenylalanine or tryptophan. Each record gives: clone size, V gene, CDR3 protein. Expanded clones are given a class, and other clones once, few, many or no size at all.

clone size: NA; V gene: TRBV12-3/TRBV12-4; CDR3 protein: ASSRLAGGSEQF
clone size: few; V gene: TRBV6-1; CDR3 protein: ASSEYIRQGVYEQY
clone size: NA; V gene: TRBV28; CDR3 protein: ASTTGGSYEQY
clone size: NA; V gene: TRBV20-1; CDR3 protein: SASATGQGSPLH
clone size: NA; V gene: TRBV11-2; CDR3 protein: ASIVGERGGQETQY
clone size: few; V gene: TRBV5-1; CDR3 protein: ASSLGAGRLLKDTEAF
clone size: few; V gene: TRBV15; CDR3 protein: ATSPLAGETQY
clone size: NA; V gene: TRBV15; CDR3 protein: ATSRPSKGSGGNTIY
clone size: NA; V gene: TRBV28; CDR3 protein: ASTQGQGARNYGYT
clone size: once; V gene: TRBV7-2; CDR3 protein: ASSLTGGVYNEQF